This is a list of T cell receptor beta chains from one sample in a study of cytotoxic CD8 clonotypes in ibrutinib-treated CLL. This table comes from immunoSEQ multiplex PCR, and its TCRdb copy is limited to in-frame clones, with some not included. Of about 130,000 clones listed, 80% to 90% were seen once; the top ten hold about 2%. The sample was PBMCs, taken after 24 months of ibrutinib treatment. These TCRs come from a human donor with chronic lymphocytic leukemia. Each CDR3 is given with its conserved first and last residue. A D gene is named only where the DNA matches it firmly. Size values are once, few and many counts, or a class for expanded clones, and some rows have none.

v_call: TRBV18
clone_size: .
j_call: TRBJ2-3
d_call: TRBD2
cdr3_nt: TGTGCCAGCTCACAGTCCAGCGGGAGGGTCGATACGCAGTATTTT
cdr3_aa: CASSQSSGRVDTQYF

v_call: TRBV15
clone_size: .
j_call: TRBJ2-5
d_call: TRBD2
cdr3_nt: TGTGCCACCAGCAGCCCCGGGACTAGCGGGGCCTGGGGGGTTGAGACCCAGTACTTC
cdr3_aa: CATSSPGTSGAWGVETQYF

v_call: TRBV19
clone_size: few
j_call: TRBJ2-1
d_call: .
cdr3_nt: TGTGCCAGTACAGTCAACAATGAGCAGTTCTTC
cdr3_aa: CASTVNNEQFF

v_call: TRBV5-1
clone_size: few
j_call: TRBJ1-1
d_call: .
cdr3_nt: TGCGCCAGCAGCTTAGGGGGAGGTTACAACACTGAAGCTTTCTTT
cdr3_aa: CASSLGGGYNTEAFF

v_call: TRBV5-1
clone_size: .
j_call: TRBJ1-1
d_call: .
cdr3_nt: TGCGCCAGCAGCTTGGAGGGGGGGCTTACTTCACGTAACACTGAAGCTTTCTTT
cdr3_aa: CASSLEGGLTSRNTEAFF

v_call: TRBV7-2
clone_size: .
j_call: TRBJ2-1
d_call: TRBD1
cdr3_nt: TGTGCCAGCAGCAGACAGGGGAGCTCCTACAATGAGCAGTTCTTC
cdr3_aa: CASSRQGSSYNEQFF

v_call: TRBV19
clone_size: once
j_call: TRBJ1-2
d_call: .
cdr3_nt: TGTGCCAGTTCTGGGGTTGGCTACACCTTC
cdr3_aa: CASSGVGYTF

v_call: TRBV14
clone_size: .
j_call: TRBJ1-4
d_call: .
cdr3_nt: TGTGCCAGCAGCCGTTGGACTCAAAGGGGTGAAAAACTGTTTTTT
cdr3_aa: CASSRWTQRGEKLFF

v_call: TRBV30
clone_size: .
j_call: TRBJ2-1
d_call: TRBD1
cdr3_nt: TGTGCCTGGATGTGGGGAACAAGGACAGGGGCCCTCAGCTCCTACAATGAGCAGTTCTTC
cdr3_aa: CAWMWGTRTGALSSYNEQFF

v_call: TRBV5-1
clone_size: .
j_call: TRBJ2-1
d_call: .
cdr3_nt: TGCGCCAGCAGCTTAGAGGGGGACTTCTACAATGAGCAGTTCTTC
cdr3_aa: CASSLEGDFYNEQFF

v_call: TRBV5-1
clone_size: .
j_call: TRBJ1-1
d_call: TRBD1
cdr3_nt: TGCGCCAGCAGCTTGACTGGGACAGGGGAACCGCGGAACACTGAAGCTTTCTTT
cdr3_aa: CASSLTGTGEPRNTEAFF

v_call: TRBV29-1
clone_size: .
j_call: TRBJ1-1
d_call: .
cdr3_nt: TGCAGCGGACTGAGTGGCAGGGGGAACACTGAAGCTTTCTTT
cdr3_aa: CSGLSGRGNTEAFF

v_call: TRBV7-3
clone_size: .
j_call: TRBJ1-2
d_call: TRBD1
cdr3_nt: TGTGCCAGCAGCGACAGGGACAGTGGCTACACCTTC
cdr3_aa: CASSDRDSGYTF

v_call: TRBV30
clone_size: .
j_call: TRBJ1-2
d_call: .
cdr3_nt: TGTGCCTGGAGTGTTTACTATGGCTACACCTTC
cdr3_aa: CAWSVYYGYTF

v_call: TRBV5-4
clone_size: .
j_call: TRBJ1-2
d_call: TRBD1
cdr3_nt: TGTGCCAGCAGCTTACAGGGGATCGGCTATGGCTACACCTTC
cdr3_aa: CASSLQGIGYGYTF

v_call: TRBV7-2
clone_size: .
j_call: TRBJ2-1
d_call: TRBD2
cdr3_nt: TGTGCCAGCGAGGGACTAGCGGACTACAATGAGCAGTTCTTC
cdr3_aa: CASEGLADYNEQFF

v_call: TRBV7-2
clone_size: .
j_call: TRBJ1-1
d_call: .
cdr3_nt: TGTGCCAGCAGCTCCCTTATGGTGAACACTGAAGCTTTCTTT
cdr3_aa: CASSSLMVNTEAFF

v_call: TRBV9
clone_size: .
j_call: TRBJ2-7
d_call: .
cdr3_nt: TGTGCCAGCAGCGTCTCCGCGGGACAGAGCTCCTACGAGCAGTACTTC
cdr3_aa: CASSVSAGQSSYEQYF

v_call: TRBV14
clone_size: .
j_call: TRBJ2-7
d_call: .
cdr3_nt: TGTGCCAGCAGCCAAGTCGGCTACTACGAGCAGTACTTC
cdr3_aa: CASSQVGYYEQYF

v_call: TRBV5-1
clone_size: .
j_call: TRBJ2-1
d_call: TRBD1
cdr3_nt: TGCGCCAGCAGCTTGGAGGGGGCTATCAATGAGCAGTTCTTC
cdr3_aa: CASSLEGAINEQFF

v_call: TRBV5-1
clone_size: .
j_call: TRBJ2-3
d_call: TRBD2
cdr3_nt: TGCACCAACGAGGGGCGGGGGGGCAGAGATACGCAGTATTTT
cdr3_aa: CTNEGRGGRDTQYF

v_call: TRBV30
clone_size: .
j_call: TRBJ2-1
d_call: TRBD2
cdr3_nt: TGTGCCTGGGACTCCGGGACTAGCGGGAGGCACTCCTACAATGAGCAGTTCTTC
cdr3_aa: CAWDSGTSGRHSYNEQFF

v_call: TRBV7-2
clone_size: .
j_call: TRBJ1-6
d_call: TRBD1
cdr3_nt: TGTGCCAGCAGCATCTACCCCGGGACAGCCACACTCGGGGATTCACCCCTCCACTTT
cdr3_aa: CASSIYPGTATLGDSPLHF

v_call: TRBV6-4
clone_size: .
j_call: TRBJ2-3
d_call: .
cdr3_nt: TGTGCCAGCAGTGAAGGGCCCTCAGATACGCAGTATTTT
cdr3_aa: CASSEGPSDTQYF

v_call: TRBV5-1
clone_size: .
j_call: TRBJ2-1
d_call: TRBD2
cdr3_nt: TGCGCCAGCAGCCCCACAGCGGGACTAGCGGGAGGGAATGAGCAGTTCTTC
cdr3_aa: CASSPTAGLAGGNEQFF

v_call: TRBV5-6
clone_size: .
j_call: TRBJ1-6
d_call: .
cdr3_nt: TGTGCCAGCACTCCCGGCGGGGGTATTAAGGACCCACTTTCACCCCTCCACTTT
cdr3_aa: CASTPGGGIKDPLSPLHF

v_call: TRBV28
clone_size: .
j_call: TRBJ1-5
d_call: .
cdr3_nt: TGTGCCAGCAGTTTCAGGGAGGAACAGCCCCAGCATTTT
cdr3_aa: CASSFREEQPQHF

v_call: TRBV5-6
clone_size: .
j_call: TRBJ1-5
d_call: .
cdr3_nt: TGTGCCAGCAGCTTAAGGGACTTCAATCAGCCCCAGCATTTT
cdr3_aa: CASSLRDFNQPQHF

v_call: TRBV7-9
clone_size: .
j_call: TRBJ2-7
d_call: .
cdr3_nt: TGTGCCGGCGAGGGGAGCTCCTACGAGCAGTACTTC
cdr3_aa: CAGEGSSYEQYF

v_call: TRBV7-9
clone_size: .
j_call: TRBJ2-2
d_call: TRBD2
cdr3_nt: TGTGCCAGCCTTAGCGGGATTAGCACCGGGGAGCTGTTTTTT
cdr3_aa: CASLSGISTGELFF

v_call: TRBV11-2
clone_size: .
j_call: TRBJ2-7
d_call: .
cdr3_nt: TGTGCCAGCAGCCCGGGCATGAACTCCTACGAGCAGTACTTC
cdr3_aa: CASSPGMNSYEQYF

v_call: TRBV4-2
clone_size: .
j_call: TRBJ2-1
d_call: TRBD2
cdr3_nt: TGTGCCAGCAGCCAAGATATCACGGGAGGGGGTTACAATGAGCAGTTCTTC
cdr3_aa: CASSQDITGGGYNEQFF

v_call: TRBV4-3
clone_size: .
j_call: TRBJ2-3
d_call: .
cdr3_nt: TGCGCCAGCAGCCAAGGACAGACCAGCACAGATACGCAGTATTTT
cdr3_aa: CASSQGQTSTDTQYF

v_call: TRBV7-9
clone_size: .
j_call: TRBJ2-5
d_call: .
cdr3_nt: TGTGCCAGCAGCCCGCAAGAGACCCAGTACTTC
cdr3_aa: CASSPQETQYF

v_call: TRBV4-2
clone_size: .
j_call: TRBJ2-3
d_call: .
cdr3_nt: TGTGCCAGCAGCGTCCTCCCTTCAGATACGCAGTATTTT
cdr3_aa: CASSVLPSDTQYF

v_call: TRBV23-1
clone_size: .
j_call: TRBJ2-3
d_call: .
cdr3_nt: TGCGCCAGCAGTCCCAGGGGCACAGATACGCAGTATTTT
cdr3_aa: CASSPRGTDTQYF

v_call: TRBV5-4
clone_size: once
j_call: TRBJ2-6
d_call: TRBD1
cdr3_nt: TGTGCCAGCAGCTTAAGACAGGGGCACTCTGGGGCCAACGTCCTGACTTTC
cdr3_aa: CASSLRQGHSGANVLTF

v_call: TRBV7-6
clone_size: once
j_call: TRBJ2-1
d_call: .
cdr3_nt: TGTGCCAGCAGCTTAGCGCACAGCCTAGCCTACAATGAGCAGTTCTTC
cdr3_aa: CASSLAHSLAYNEQFF

v_call: TRBV18
clone_size: .
j_call: TRBJ2-7
d_call: .
cdr3_nt: TGTGCCAGCTCCCCCTCCTTCGGGGATAGGTACGAGCAGTACTTC
cdr3_aa: CASSPSFGDRYEQYF

v_call: TRBV7-2
clone_size: few
j_call: TRBJ2-7
d_call: TRBD2
cdr3_nt: TGTGCCAGCAGCTTAAGCGGGAGGGGTCGTTGGTACTTC
cdr3_aa: CASSLSGRGRWYF

v_call: TRBV19
clone_size: few
j_call: TRBJ1-4
d_call: .
cdr3_nt: TGTGCCAGTAAACTTATAGGGGATAATGAAAAACTGTTTTTT
cdr3_aa: CASKLIGDNEKLFF

v_call: TRBV19
clone_size: .
j_call: TRBJ2-3
d_call: TRBD2
cdr3_nt: TGTGCCAGTAGTATGTCCCTTGTGATAGCGGGTTCGTTTGATACGCAGTATTTT
cdr3_aa: CASSMSLVIAGSFDTQYF

v_call: TRBV9
clone_size: .
j_call: TRBJ2-7
d_call: TRBD1
cdr3_nt: TGTGCCAGCAGCGTAGAGGACGGGACAGCCTCCTACGAGCAGTACTTC
cdr3_aa: CASSVEDGTASYEQYF

v_call: TRBV5-1
clone_size: .
j_call: TRBJ2-2
d_call: .
cdr3_nt: TGCGCCAGCAGCTTGGGGACGTCCGGGGAGCTGTTTTTT
cdr3_aa: CASSLGTSGELFF

v_call: TRBV4-2
clone_size: few
j_call: TRBJ1-2
d_call: TRBD1
cdr3_nt: TGTGCCAGCAGCCAAGTGACAGGGTATGGCTACACCTTC
cdr3_aa: CASSQVTGYGYTF

v_call: TRBV19
clone_size: once
j_call: TRBJ2-7
d_call: .
cdr3_nt: TGTGCCAGTAACGACGGGGGTAACTCCTACGAGCAGTACTTC
cdr3_aa: CASNDGGNSYEQYF

v_call: TRBV13
clone_size: .
j_call: TRBJ2-2
d_call: TRBD1
cdr3_nt: TGTGCCAGTAAATCCCGGGACAGGGGCCCCGGGGAGCTGTTTTTT
cdr3_aa: CASKSRDRGPGELFF

v_call: TRBV10-3
clone_size: .
j_call: TRBJ1-2
d_call: .
cdr3_nt: TGTGCCATCAGCCAAACTAGTGGCTACACCTTC
cdr3_aa: CAISQTSGYTF

v_call: TRBV27
clone_size: .
j_call: TRBJ2-3
d_call: .
cdr3_nt: TGTGCCAGTACTTCTAGGGATACGCAGTATTTT
cdr3_aa: CASTSRDTQYF

v_call: TRBV11-1
clone_size: .
j_call: TRBJ1-2
d_call: .
cdr3_nt: TGTGCCAGCAGCAGCGGGGGCGGCTATGGCTACACCTTC
cdr3_aa: CASSSGGGYGYTF

v_call: TRBV27
clone_size: .
j_call: TRBJ1-2
d_call: TRBD1
cdr3_nt: TGTGCCAGCAGTTCATCAACAGGGGGCCGGGGCTATGGCTACACCTTC
cdr3_aa: CASSSSTGGRGYGYTF

v_call: TRBV5-6
clone_size: .
j_call: TRBJ2-6
d_call: TRBD1
cdr3_nt: TGTGCCAGCAGCGACCTGACAGGGTCTGGGGCCAACGTCCTGACTTTC
cdr3_aa: CASSDLTGSGANVLTF

v_call: TRBV28
clone_size: .
j_call: TRBJ1-2
d_call: TRBD1
cdr3_nt: TGTGCCACCTCGACAGGGGCGCGCACTAACTATGGCTACACCTTC
cdr3_aa: CATSTGARTNYGYTF